These T cell receptor beta chains were read from a single sample in a study of T cell responses to AZD1222 COVID-19 vaccine. Using immunoSEQ multiplex PCR, the repertoire was profiled, and TCRdb retains in-frame clones only, with some absent. The sample lists 95,000 to 150,000 clones, roughly 87% seen once, with approximately 9.2% in the top ten. The sample consisted of peripheral blood, taken on day 0 of AZD1222 vaccination. These receptors came from an adult in good health. Both conserved end residues are part of each CDR3. D genes are given only for firm matches. Clone size appears in some rows only: once, few, many, or a class for an expanded clone.

clone_size,cdr3_length,d_call,v_call,j_call,cdr3_aa,cdr3_nt
.,15,TRBD1,TRBV18,TRBJ2-1,CASSRTGTGNNEQFF,TGTGCCAGCTCACGAACCGGGACAGGGAACAATGAGCAGTTCTTC
.,15,TRBD2,TRBV11-2,TRBJ2-2,CASSLSSGRVGELFF,TGTGCCAGCAGCTTATCGAGCGGGAGGGTCGGGGAGCTGTTTTTT
few,16,.,TRBV6-1,TRBJ2-2,CASSESSRANTGELFF,TGTGCCAGCAGTGAGAGTAGCAGAGCGAACACCGGGGAGCTGTTTTTT
.,20,.,TRBV24-1,TRBJ2-3,CATSDGIGRALVLHTDTQYF,TGTGCCACCAGTGATGGCATCGGCAGGGCCCTAGTCCTACACACAGATACGCAGTATTTT
.,16,.,TRBV7-3,TRBJ2-6,CASSPLGRAGANVLTF,TGTGCCAGCAGCCCACTAGGCAGGGCGGGGGCCAACGTCCTGACTTTC
.,14,TRBD1,TRBV19,TRBJ1-1,CASSMGQRNTEAFF,TGTGCCAGTAGTATGGGACAGAGGAACACTGAAGCTTTCTTT
.,14,TRBD2,TRBV6-5,TRBJ2-7,CASSPGLGAYEQYF,TGTGCCAGCAGTCCGGGACTAGGGGCCTACGAGCAGTACTTC
.,15,.,TRBV7-2,TRBJ2-3,CASSPRSRGADTQYF,TGTGCCAGCAGCCCAAGGTCGAGGGGCGCAGATACGCAGTATTTT
.,14,.,TRBV6-6,TRBJ2-7,CASSAGTAGYEQYF,TGTGCCAGCAGCGCCGGGACTGCTGGCTACGAGCAGTACTTC
.,16,TRBD2,TRBV7-8,TRBJ2-7,CASSLSAASGSYEQYF,TGTGCCAGCAGCTTGTCCGCGGCTAGCGGGAGTTACGAGCAGTACTTC
once,15,TRBD1,TRBV24-1,TRBJ1-5,CATSEGTGRNQPQHF,TGTGCCACCAGTGAAGGGACAGGACGGAATCAGCCCCAGCATTTT
.,13,.,TRBV13,TRBJ1-1,CASSRGVDTEAFF,TGTGCCAGCAGCAGGGGAGTTGACACTGAAGCTTTCTTT
.,14,.,TRBV5-1,TRBJ2-5,CASSLGEQGETQYF,TGCGCCAGCAGCTTGGGGGAACAAGGGGAGACCCAGTACTTC
.,15,.,TRBV9,TRBJ1-4,CASSVQPVTNEKLFF,TGTGCCAGCAGCGTACAGCCTGTAACTAATGAAAAACTGTTTTTT
few,13,.,TRBV6-5,TRBJ2-7,CASSPSEGSEQYF,TGTGCCAGCAGCCCCAGCGAAGGATCCGAGCAGTACTTC
.,11,.,TRBV2,TRBJ1-6,CASRENSPLHF,TGTGCCAGCAGAGAAAATTCACCCCTCCACTTT
.,17,.,TRBV28,TRBJ2-5,CASSPGWGDPGRETQYF,TGTGCCAGCAGCCCAGGTTGGGGGGACCCGGGCAGAGAGACCCAGTACTTC
.,15,.,TRBV28,TRBJ1-6,CASSPNTRGYSPLHF,TGTGCCAGCAGTCCTAATACTAGGGGCTATTCACCCCTCCACTTT
.,14,TRBD1,TRBV5-4,TRBJ2-7,CASSSRQGRYEQYF,TGTGCCAGCAGCAGCCGACAGGGTCGCTACGAGCAGTACTTC
once,15,TRBD1,TRBV5-6,TRBJ1-1,CASSVGQGMNTEAFF,TGTGCCAGCAGCGTAGGACAGGGGATGAACACTGAAGCTTTCTTT
.,13,TRBD1,TRBV6-5,TRBJ1-1,CASSWTGGGEAFF,TGTGCCAGCAGTTGGACAGGCGGCGGTGAAGCTTTCTTT
.,13,.,TRBV2,TRBJ1-1,CASRGNMQGGAFF,TGTGCCAGCAGAGGTAATATGCAGGGTGGAGCTTTCTTT
.,18,TRBD1,TRBV6-1,TRBJ2-3,CASSERPDRGHSSDTQYF,TGTGCCAGCAGTGAAAGGCCGGACAGGGGCCATAGTTCAGATACGCAGTATTTT
.,15,.,TRBV5-6,TRBJ2-1,CASSPTLPSYNEQFF,TGTGCCAGCAGCCCAACCCTACCCTCCTACAATGAGCAGTTCTTC
.,11,.,TRBV30,TRBJ2-7,CAWGRGVEQYF,TGTGCCTGGGGGAGGGGGGTCGAGCAGTACTTC
.,18,.,TRBV24-1,TRBJ2-1,CATSARRPSGRDYNEQFF,TGTGCCACCAGTGCGCGCAGGCCGTCCGGGCGGGACTACAATGAGCAGTTCTTC
.,16,.,TRBV9,TRBJ1-6,CASSSGASSYNSPLHF,TGTGCCAGCAGCTCAGGGGCCAGCTCCTATAATTCACCCCTCCACTTT
many,16,.,TRBV9,TRBJ1-6,CASSVGGGSYNSPLHF,TGTGCCAGCAGCGTAGGAGGGGGCTCCTATAATTCACCCCTCCACTTT
.,20,.,TRBV21-1,TRBJ2-1,CASSRLPGLAGGVSYNEQFF,TGTGCCAGCAGCAGACTACCGGGACTAGCGGGAGGTGTCTCCTACAATGAGCAGTTCTTC
.,14,.,TRBV6-6,TRBJ2-3,CASSRALRTDTQYF,TGTGCCAGCAGCCGGGCCCTAAGAACAGATACGCAGTATTTT
.,13,.,TRBV7-2,TRBJ2-3,CASSPPVTDTQYF,TGTGCCAGCTCCCCCCCGGTCACAGATACGCAGTATTTT
once,11,.,TRBV29-1,TRBJ1-1,CSTRRGNQAFF,TGCAGCACAAGAAGGGGGAATCAAGCTTTCTTT
.,17,TRBD1,TRBV5-1,TRBJ1-2,CASSLARVRTGGNGYTF,TGCGCCAGCAGCTTGGCCAGAGTCCGGACAGGGGGCAATGGCTACACCTTC
few,16,.,TRBV2,TRBJ1-3,CASSEVGASSGNTIYF,TGTGCCAGCAGTGAGGTGGGGGCTAGCTCTGGAAACACCATATATTTT
once,14,.,TRBV9,TRBJ2-3,CASSVGGSTDTQYF,TGTGCCAGCAGCGTAGGCGGTAGCACAGATACGCAGTATTTT
.,18,.,TRBV9,TRBJ2-1,CASSARDVGVGSYNEQFF,TGTGCCAGCAGCGCCCGGGACGTTGGTGTCGGATCCTACAATGAGCAGTTCTTC
.,14,TRBD2,TRBV6-2/TRBV6-3,TRBJ2-7,CASRPSGSTYEQYF,TGTGCCAGCAGGCCTAGCGGGAGCACCTACGAGCAGTACTTC
.,16,.,TRBV4-1,TRBJ1-2,CASSPDPGGGRDGYTF,TGCGCCAGCAGCCCCGATCCCGGAGGGGGGAGGGATGGCTACACCTTC
.,13,TRBD1,TRBV2,TRBJ1-1,CASIIDRGTEAFF,TGTGCCAGCATCATAGACAGGGGCACTGAAGCTTTCTTT
.,15,.,TRBV30,TRBJ1-5,CAWNPGSTSNQPQHF,TGTGCCTGGAACCCGGGCAGCACCTCCAATCAGCCCCAGCATTTT
.,15,TRBD1,TRBV28,TRBJ2-1,CASSFPGQDYNEQFF,TGTGCCAGCAGTTTTCCGGGACAGGATTACAATGAGCAGTTCTTC
.,15,.,TRBV28,TRBJ2-7,CASSIDRAGSGEQYF,TGTGCCAGCAGTATCGATCGGGCAGGGTCGGGCGAGCAGTACTTC
.,15,TRBD2,TRBV12-5,TRBJ2-7,CASGPGGGSSYEQYF,TGTGCTAGTGGCCCCGGGGGGGGCAGCTCCTACGAGCAGTACTTC
once,15,.,TRBV5-4,TRBJ1-2,CASSLVGRENYGYTF,TGTGCCAGCAGCTTGGTGGGTAGGGAAAACTATGGCTACACCTTC
.,17,.,TRBV7-9,TRBJ1-3,CASSLSWGPEAGNTIYF,TGTGCCAGCAGCCTAAGTTGGGGGCCAGAAGCTGGAAACACCATATATTTT
.,16,TRBD2,TRBV6-5,TRBJ2-1,CASSYSTAGGRGEQFF,TGTGCCAGCAGTTACTCTACGGCGGGGGGGCGAGGTGAGCAGTTCTTC
.,18,TRBD2,TRBV24-1,TRBJ2-1,CATSDSKWASGSYNEQFF,TGTGCCACCAGTGACTCAAAGTGGGCTAGCGGGAGCTACAATGAGCAGTTCTTC
.,16,TRBD1,TRBV28,TRBJ1-1,CASSLPTPGGPTEAFF,TGTGCCAGCAGTTTACCCACACCAGGGGGCCCAACTGAAGCTTTCTTT
.,14,.,TRBV4-2,TRBJ2-7,CASSQEGIGYEQYF,TGTGCCAGCAGCCAAGAGGGCATCGGGTACGAGCAGTACTTC